The 27 T cell receptor beta chains given below trace back to one sample, sequenced in a study of T cell repertoires in cytomegalovirus infection. TCRdb passed the reads through MiXCR, listing each CDR3 protein once. The sample has approximately 770,000 distinct CDR3 sequences; 25% to 30% are singletons. These receptors have no identified antigens. The source material was cultured CD8+ T cells from PBMCs, sampled from culture after CMV antigen stimulation. The source of these receptors is a human donor in good health (CMV status not recorded). Some clones in this sample may be carry-over from other donors' samples.

This clonotype showed up just a few times. The V call is TRBV27, the J call TRBJ2-7, with 12 bases aligning to TRBD2. Trimming at V came to 1 base and at J to 3 bases, leaving 4 bases not matched to a gene. The CDR3 is made up of 16 amino acids. Germline CDR1 is MNHEY and CDR2 is SMNVEV (reference sequence). Here the CDR3 reads CASSLFATSGSYEQYF. The CDR3 DNA reads as TGTGCCAGCAGTTTATTTGCGACTAGCGGGAGCTACGAGCAGTACTTC.

Many counts were recorded for this clonotype. V and J are TRBV7-2 and TRBJ2-1; 7 nucleotides agree with TRBD2. Germline lookup yields CDR1 SGHTA and CDR2 FQGNSA. The CDR3 is 15 residues long. V was clipped by 5 bases and J by 2 bases; unmatched bases: 6. The CDR3 nucleotides are TGTGCCAGCAGCCCCGGGGCGGGGGCCTACAATGAGCAGTTCTTC. Protein: CASSPGAGAYNEQFF.

This clonotype occurred a few times. The CDR3 DNA sequence: TGTGCCAGCAGTTACTCGCTGGGTAGTAGCGGGCAAGAGACCCAGTACTTC. It specifies CASSYSLGSSGQETQYF. V usage is TRBV6-5 and J usage is TRBJ2-5; 7 nucleotides agree with TRBD2. Germline V lookup: CDR1 MNHEY, CDR2 SVGAGI. J lost 2 bases, V lost 0 bases, and 9 bases had no gene match. This CDR3 is built from 17 residues.

This chain uses TRBV25-1 with TRBJ1-5; 7 positions agree with TRBD1. The CDR3 length is 16 residues. V lost 5 bases to trimming and J lost 6 bases; unmatched junction nucleotides: 13. Germline-derived CDR1 and CDR2 are MGHDK and SYGVNS. CDR3 coding DNA: TGTGCCAGCAGTCCCGCCGGGGACAGTCTTTTTCAGCCCCAGCATTTT. Translated, it gives CASSPAGDSLFQPQHF. The full variable domain, completed using reference TRBV25-1 and TRBJ1-5, is EADIYQTPRYLVIGTGKKITLECSQTMGHDKMYWYQQDPGMELHLIHYSYGVNSTEKGDLSSESTVSRIRTEHFPLTLESARPSHTSQYLCASSPAGDSLFQPQHFGDGTRLSIL.

This clonotype was seen only a few times. The V gene is TRBV27, the J gene TRBJ2-7; D is possibly TRBD1 (5 bases). CDR3 length equals 13 residues. Germline V gene sequence: CDR1 MNHEY, CDR2 SMNVEV (reference sequence). V lost 4 bases, J lost 0 bases, and 7 bases lay in between. The CDR3 protein is CASSSQDSYEQYV. In DNA form, the CDR3 reads TGTGCCAGCAGTTCACAGGACTCCTACGAGCAGTACGTC.

This chain joins TRBV5-4 and TRBJ2-7, with unresolved D. The CDR3 is 14 amino acids. Germline CDR1 is SGHNT and CDR2 is YYREEE (reference sequence). Trimming cost V 0 bases and J 4 bases, with 11 bases left between them. For the CDR3, the DNA is TGTGCCAGCAGCTTGGGTGACAAAAATTACGAGCAGTACTTC. This translates into CASSLGDKNYEQYF. Variable domain in full (rest from reference TRBV5-4 and TRBJ2-7): ETGVTQSPTHLIKTRGQQVTLRCSSQSGHNTVSWYQQALGQGPQFIFQYYREEENGRGNFPPRFSGLQFPNYSSELNVNALELDDSALYLCASSLGDKNYEQYFGPGTRLTVT.

This clonotype was picked up a small number of times. The chain links TRBV4-2 to TRBJ2-1; 9 nucleotides match TRBD2. Unmatched junction bases numbered 3, after V lost 0 bases and J lost 3 bases. The germline gives CDR1 LGHNA, CDR2 YNFKEQ. The CDR3 sequence is 16 residues long. The CDR3 nucleotides read TGTGCCAGCAGCCAAGAGGCGGGGGGGTTCTACAATGAGCAGTTCTTC. Translation: CASSQEAGGFYNEQFF.

This clonotype has at least ten counts. The rearrangement links TRBV7-3 to TRBJ1-4, with TRBD1 matching 8 bases. V was pared by 5 bases and J by 1 base, with 9 bases of the junction left unmatched. CDR1 SGHTA and CDR2 FQGTGA come from the germline V gene. There are 17 residues in the CDR3. The CDR3 region is CASSPRVDRGTNEKLFF. The CDR3 DNA sequence: TGTGCCAGCAGCCCCAGGGTAGACAGGGGAACTAATGAAAAACTGTTTTTT.

Worth noting for this clonotype: At one end the junction does not follow the germline gene, possibly because of a read error. CDR3: CVSSQGGQGNQPQHF. The DNA of the CDR3 is TGTGTCAGCAGCCAAGGTGGACAGGGCAATCAGCCCCAGCATTTT. This chain connects TRBV14 to TRBJ1-5, with 7 bases aligning to TRBD1. The germline V gene has CDR1 SGHDN and CDR2 FVKESK. The CDR3 loop spans 15 amino acids. Drawing the rest from reference TRBV14 and TRBJ1-5, the complete variable domain is EAGVTQFPSHSVIEKGQTVTLRCDPISGHDNLYWYRRVMGKEIKFLLHFVKESKQDESGMPNNRFLAERTGGTYSTLKVQPAELEDSGVYFCVSSQGGQGNQPQHFGDGTRLSIL.

In this sample, this clonotype turned up many times. V gene TRBV7-8 combines with J gene TRBJ2-5; 7 bases match TRBD2. CDR3 length equals 15 residues. The V gene's germline CDR1 is SGHVS and CDR2 FQNEAQ. Trimming took 0 bases from V and 2 from J; bases not matched to a gene: 3. CDR3 sequence: CASSLAEGLQETQYF. For the CDR3, the DNA is TGTGCCAGCAGCTTAGCGGAGGGACTACAAGAGACCCAGTACTTC. The whole variable domain, filled in from reference TRBV7-8 and TRBJ2-5, reads GAGVSQSPRYKVAKRGQDVALRCDPISGHVSLFWYQQALGQGPEFLTYFQNEAQLDKSGLPSDRFFAERPEGSVSTLKIQRTQQEDSAVYLCASSLAEGLQETQYFGPGTRLLVL.

Many counts were recorded for this clonotype. This chain joins TRBV7-6 and TRBJ2-1, with D tentatively TRBD1 (5 bases). V was shortened by 2 bases and J by 0 bases, with 11 bases between the two germline ends. CDR1 is SGHVS, CDR2 FNYEAQ, per germline. The CDR3 extends over 16 amino acids. CDR3 sequence reads: CASSLSLDSSYNEQFF. The CDR3, as DNA: TGTGCCAGCAGCTTAAGTCTTGACAGCTCCTACAATGAGCAGTTCTTC.

The chain couples TRBV20-1 to TRBJ2-3; TRBD2 might be the D (5 bases). The V gene lost 3 bases and the J gene lost 2 bases, with 18 bases spanning the gap. The germline V gene encodes CDR1 DFQATT and CDR2 SNEGSKA (reference sequence). This CDR3 spans 16 amino acids. The CDR3 protein is CSASRLLVGDTDTQYF. CDR3 DNA: TGCAGTGCTAGCCGACTACTAGTGGGAGACACAGATACGCAGTATTTT.

This chain joins TRBV12-3 or TRBV12-4 and TRBJ2-7; D gene ambiguous. The CDR3 is made up of 13 amino acids. V gave up 0 bases and J gave up 3 bases, with 6 bases separating them. This CDR3 is CASSLATRYEQYF. The DNA of the CDR3 is TGTGCCAGCAGTTTAGCCACCCGCTACGAGCAGTACTTC.

The chain carries TRBV19 and TRBJ1-5; 7 bases fit TRBD1. CDR1 and CDR2 (germline): LNHDA, SQIVND (reference sequence). This CDR3 is built from 15 residues. V shed 2 bases and J 6 bases; nucleotides not matched to a gene: 7. Here the CDR3 DNA reads TGTGCCAGTAGTATACCGAGTAGGGGGCGTCAGCCCCAGCATTTT. Protein product: CASSIPSRGRQPQHF.

The CDR3 sequence is CAISVGTGFYGYTF. The CDR3 region has the DNA TGTGCCATCAGTGTCGGGACAGGATTCTATGGCTACACCTTC. This chain connects TRBV10-3 to TRBJ1-2, with 8 bases aligning to TRBD1. Germline trimming cut 4 bases from V and 4 bases from J; bases unmatched to any gene: 5. Germline CDR1 and CDR2: ENHRY and SYGVKD. This CDR3 spans 14 amino acids.

This clonotype was found many times. The J gene is TRBJ2-3, the V gene TRBV15, with 11 bases that match TRBD1. With 2 bases clipped from V and 4 bases from J, the junction kept 11 bases outside the gene matches. CDR3 length: 18 residues. Germline CDR1 and CDR2: LNHNV and YYDKDF (reference sequence). Written as DNA, the CDR3 is TGTGCCACCAGCAGAATACGGGCCTGGGACAGGGGGGCAGATACGCAGTATTTT. This codes for CATSRIRAWDRGADTQYF. Based on the CDR3 plus reference TRBV15 and TRBJ2-3, the full variable domain is DAMVIQNPRYQVTQFGKPVTLSCSQTLNHNVMYWYQQKSSQAPKLLFHYYDKDFNNEADTPDNFQSRRPNTSFCFLDIRSPGLGDTAMYLCATSRIRAWDRGADTQYFGPGTRLTVL.

The rearrangement uses TRBV6-6 and TRBJ2-5; no definite D call. Germline CDR1 and CDR2: MNHNY and SVGAGI (reference sequence). The length of the CDR3 is 14 residues. Between the trimmed V and J ends, which lost 0 bases and 5 bases, there was a span of 10 bases. The CDR3 loop is CASSYSSKEETQYF. DNA of the CDR3: TGTGCCAGCAGTTACTCGAGCAAGGAGGAGACCCAGTACTTC.

Concerning this clonotype: A much larger clone differs from this one at a single base, so this may be a read error. The genes are TRBV12-3 or TRBV12-4 and TRBJ2-5, with D maybe TRBD1 (6 bases). The length of the CDR3 is 14 residues. The DNA for the CDR3 is TGTACCAGCAGCCCCGACAGGAACCAAGAGACCCAGTACTTC. Its protein product is CTSSPDRNQETQYF.

This clonotype was counted only a few times. The gene calls are TRBV12-3 or TRBV12-4 and TRBJ2-7; D tentatively fits TRBD1 or TRBD2 (5 bases each). Between the trimmed V and J ends, which lost 5 bases and 3 bases, there was a span of 17 bases. The CDR3 runs 15 residues. CDR3 sequence (DNA): TGTGCCAGCAGTCCCGGGGCTCTTGAGGTCTACGAGCAGTACTTC. This translates into CASSPGALEVYEQYF.

The V gene is TRBV27, the J gene TRBJ1-1; D is undetermined. Germline CDR1 MNHEY, CDR2 SMNVEV (reference sequence). The V end was cut by 4 bases, the J end by 4 bases, with 10 bases between. There are 13 residues in the CDR3. The CDR3 loop reads CASSWASLTEAFF. The CDR3 DNA follows: TGTGCCAGCAGTTGGGCCAGCCTCACTGAAGCTTTCTTT.

The rearrangement joins TRBV28 to TRBJ2-3; 8 bases match TRBD1. CDR1 and CDR2 (germline): MDHEN, SYDVKM. V shed 10 bases, J shed 0 bases, and the junction held 6 bases outside the gene matches. The length of the CDR3 is 14 residues. The CDR3 loop reads CATGQGPSTDTQYF. CDR3 nucleotides: TGTGCCACCGGACAGGGCCCTAGCACAGATACGCAGTATTTT.

The rearrangement joins TRBV29-1 to TRBJ1-2; TRBD1 agrees at 11 bases. This CDR3 comprises 17 residues. Germline values: CDR1 SQVTM, CDR2 ANQGSEA. V lost 6 bases to trimming and J lost 0 bases; unmatched junction nucleotides: 12. Here the CDR3 DNA reads TGCAGCGTAAGAATTCGGACAGGGGGCGCGCCTAACTATGGCTACACCTTC. As protein: CSVRIRTGGAPNYGYTF.

A single count supports this clonotype. Its ends do not fully match the called genes, so a read error is possible. The J gene is TRBJ2-7, the V gene TRBV29-1; tentatively, D is TRBD1 (6 bases). Germline CDR1 SQVTM, CDR2 ANQGSEA. The CDR3 has 12 residues. The CDR3 reads CSVEGGFYEQYF. Written as DNA, the CDR3 is TGTAGCGTTGAAGGGGGATTCTACGAGCAGTACTTC.

In its sample, this clonotype was seen a few times. The chain has TRBV2 and TRBJ1-2, with 7 nucleotides matching TRBD1. In germline, CDR1 is SNHLY, CDR2 FYNNEI. V lost 10 bases and J lost 4; bases outside the gene matches: 6. The CDR3 loop spans 12 amino acids. The CDR3: CATQGVGYGYTF. CDR3 nucleotide sequence: TGTGCCACCCAGGGGGTAGGCTATGGCTACACCTTC. The full variable domain, its missing parts supplied by reference TRBV2 and TRBJ1-2, is EPEVTQTPSHQVTQMGQEVILRCVPISNHLYFYWYRQILGQKVEFLVSFYNNEISEKSEIFDDQFSVERPDGSNFTLKIRSTKLEDSAMYFCATQGVGYGYTFGSGTRLTVV.

The rearrangement links TRBV2 to TRBJ2-1; TRBD2 matches at 11 bases. Germline V gene sequence: CDR1 SNHLY, CDR2 FYNNEI. This CDR3 comprises 18 residues. V was pared by 6 bases and J by 0 bases, with 10 bases of the junction left unmatched. Here the CDR3 reads CASSARLAGKSSYNEQFF. DNA of the CDR3: TGTGCCAGCAGCGCCCGACTAGCGGGGAAGAGCTCCTACAATGAGCAGTTCTTC. Together with reference TRBV2 and TRBJ2-1, the CDR3 gives the full variable domain: EPEVTQTPSHQVTQMGQEVILRCVPISNHLYFYWYRQILGQKVEFLVSFYNNEISEKSEIFDDQFSVERPDGSNFTLKIRSTKLEDSAMYFCASSARLAGKSSYNEQFFGPGTRLTVL.

This clonotype was detected only a few times. The chain joins TRBV6-6 to TRBJ2-7; 8 nucleotides align to TRBD2. The CDR3 runs 14 residues. Trimming took 7 bases from V and 7 from J; bases not matched to a gene: 12. Per the germline V gene, CDR1 is MNHNY and CDR2 is SVGAGI (reference sequence). As DNA, the CDR3 is TGTGCCAGCACCGAGCGGGGGCCACTTAGTGAGCAGTACTTC. Protein sequence: CASTERGPLSEQYF.

This clonotype has just a few counts. The chain uses TRBV12-5 and TRBJ2-3; D gene uncertain. Germline lookup yields CDR1 LGHNT and CDR2 FRNRAP. The CDR3 contains 13 residues. The V end lost 2 bases, the J end lost 6 bases, and 9 bases lay between the germline ends. This CDR3 is CASGLKGGDTQYF. The CDR3 nucleotides read TGTGCTAGTGGTTTGAAGGGTGGCGATACGCAGTATTTT.